What follows are 30 T cell receptor beta chains derived from one specimen sequenced in a study of control samples from healthy donors and cancer patients. TCRdb's copy holds only in-frame clones and misses some; the assay was immunoSEQ multiplex PCR. In the table there are about 80,000 clones, around nine tenths of which are singletons. The sample comprised blood. Every receptor here comes from an older woman in good health.

Here the CDR3 reads CASSPGPGTGELFF. The CDR3 coding sequence is TGTGCCAGCAGTCCGGGCCCTGGGACCGGGGAGCTGTTTTTT. The chain recombines TRBV6-2 or TRBV6-3 with TRBJ2-2; no clear D. V was cut by 5 bases and J by 5 bases, with 12 bases left in between. The CDR3 has 14 residues. Germline assignment: CDR1 MNHEY and CDR2 SVGEGT.

This clone was seen a few times. One end of the junction varies from germline; a read error may be responsible. This chain joins TRBV9 and TRBJ1-5; D is ambiguous. Germline-derived CDR1 and CDR2 are SGDLS and YYNGEE. The CDR3 runs 12 residues. In nucleotides, the CDR3 is TGTGCCAGCACAAAGGGCAAGCAGCCCCAGCATTTT. As protein: CASTKGKQPQHF.

V and J are TRBV5-1 and TRBJ2-5; D is ambiguous. This CDR3 has 12 amino acids. V was trimmed by 1 base and J by 4 bases, leaving 5 bases between them. CDR1 is SGHRS and CDR2 is YFSETQ in the germline V gene. The CDR3 loop reads CASSLTTETQYF. The CDR3 DNA sequence: TGCGCCAGCAGCTTGACTACAGAGACCCAGTACTTC.

This clone has more than one count but fewer than ten. This chain connects TRBV6-1 to TRBJ1-5; D perhaps matches TRBD1 (6 bases). Trimming shortened V by 1 base and J by 6 bases, and 13 bases separated the two germline ends. The V gene's germline CDR1 is MNHNS and CDR2 SASEGT. CDR3 size: 15 residues. CDR3 in DNA: TGTGCCAGCAGTGAAGAATATTCAGGGGCTCAGCCCCAGCATTTT. Translated: CASSEEYSGAQPQHF.

This chain joins TRBV5-1 and TRBJ2-5; tentative D call: TRBD1 (6 bases). The CDR3 consists of 14 residues. Trimming took 1 base from V and 3 from J, leaving 10 bases between them. The germline V gene encodes CDR1 SGHRS and CDR2 YFSETQ. The CDR3 region has the DNA TGCGCCAGCAGCTTGCAGGCAGGGGAAGAGACCCAGTACTTC. Amino acids: CASSLQAGEETQYF.

The chain uses TRBV7-3 and TRBJ2-1; TRBD2 might be the D (6 bases). Trimming cost V 5 bases and J 4 bases, with 15 bases left between them. Germline V gene lookup returns CDR1 SGHTA and CDR2 FQGTGA. The CDR3 consists of 15 residues. The CDR3 sequence is CASSPSLGGYNEQFF. The CDR3 DNA follows: TGTGCCAGCAGCCCTAGCTTGGGGGGATACAATGAGCAGTTCTTC.

This sequence joins TRBV7-9 and TRBJ2-3, with 9 bases matching TRBD2. The germline CDR1 and CDR2 sequences are SEHNR and FQNEAQ (reference sequence). The CDR3 runs 14 residues. The V segment lost 5 bases and the J segment 1 base; nucleotides outside the gene matches: 1. In DNA form, the CDR3 reads TGTGCCAGCAGCCCTAGCGGGGGCACAGATACGCAGTATTTT. Residues: CASSPSGGTDTQYF.

V usage is TRBV14 and J usage is TRBJ1-2; D remains ambiguous. V shed 3 bases and J shed 3 bases, with 8 bases lying between them. Germline V gene sequence: CDR1 SGHDN, CDR2 FVKESK. The CDR3 length is 13 residues. DNA for the CDR3: TGTGCCAGCAGCCAGGGAGTGCACTATGGCTACACCTTC. Protein: CASSQGVHYGYTF.

The chain links TRBV9 to TRBJ1-2; D remains ambiguous. The CDR3 contains 14 residues. Germline CDR1 is SGDLS and CDR2 is YYNGEE. Trimming took off 1 base at V and 4 bases at J, with 11 bases between the two ends. As DNA, the CDR3 is TGTGCCAGCAGCGTACGAGGGTCCCGCTATGGCTACACCTTC. It codes for CASSVRGSRYGYTF.

The chain employs TRBV5-1 and TRBJ2-1; 7 bases map to TRBD2. Germline lookup yields CDR1 SGHRS and CDR2 YFSETQ. The V segment lost 5 bases and the J segment 6 bases; nucleotides outside the gene matches: 5. The CDR3 has 13 amino acids. The CDR3 nucleotides read TGCGCCAGCAGGATCTCGGGGGGCAATGAGCAGTTCTTC. This gives the protein CASRISGGNEQFF.

CDR3 bases: TGTGCCAGCAGCCCAGGGGAGGTATACGAGCAGTACTTC. Protein product: CASSPGEVYEQYF. The chain joins TRBV11-3 to TRBJ2-7; the D gene could be TRBD1 or TRBD2 (6 bases each). CDR1 is SGHNT and CDR2 is YENEEA in the germline V gene. The V gene lost 5 bases and the J gene lost 4 bases, with 12 bases spanning the gap. The CDR3 contains 13 residues.

The chain recombines TRBV9 with TRBJ2-3; 8 positions agree with TRBD2. This CDR3 is built from 16 residues. Germline V gene data show CDR1 as SGDLS and CDR2 as YYNGEE. V trimming: 0 bases; J trimming: 5 bases; junction bases outside the gene matches: 8. The CDR3 here is CASSVVGARGGDTQYF. Written as DNA, the CDR3 is TGTGCCAGCAGCGTAGTCGGGGCCCGGGGGGGAGATACGCAGTATTTT.

The V gene is TRBV28, the J gene TRBJ2-2, with 12 bases fitting TRBD2. The V gene end was trimmed by 3 bases and the J gene end by 7 bases; junction bases not matched to a gene: 6. The CDR3 runs to 16 residues. Germline CDR1 is MDHEN and CDR2 is SYDVKM. The CDR3 DNA reads TGTGCCAGCAGTTTGGTAGGACTAGCGGGACTCGGGGAGCTGTTTTTT. Protein sequence: CASSLVGLAGLGELFF. The full variable domain, with the rest looked up from reference TRBV28 and TRBJ2-2, is DVKVTQSSRYLVKRTGEKVFLECVQDMDHENMFWYRQDPGLGLRLIYFSYDVKMKEKGDIPEGYSVSREKKERFSLILESASTNQTSMYLCASSLVGLAGLGELFFGEGSRLTVL.

This chain joins TRBV2 and TRBJ1-5, with TRBD1 matching 7 bases. The CDR3 length is 16 residues. Germline assignment: CDR1 SNHLY and CDR2 FYNNEI. J lost 1 base, V lost 2 bases, and 5 bases had no gene match. The DNA for the CDR3 is TGTGCCAGCAGTGAATCAAAGGGGGCCAGCAATCAGCCCCAGCATTTT. It is translated as CASSESKGASNQPQHF.

The chain uses TRBV6-5 and TRBJ2-1, with TRBD2 identical over 13 bases. Per the germline V gene, CDR1 is MNHEY and CDR2 is SVGAGI. J gave up 8 bases and V 4 bases, and 5 bases lay outside the gene matches. The CDR3 is made up of 15 amino acids. This CDR3 reads CASSFRGLAGDEQFF. DNA for the CDR3: TGTGCCAGCAGTTTCCGAGGACTAGCGGGAGATGAGCAGTTCTTC.

The chain joins TRBV6-5 to TRBJ1-3, with TRBD1 as a possible D gene (5 bases). The V end was cut by 7 bases, the J end by 2 bases, with 15 bases between. Germline lookup yields CDR1 MNHEY and CDR2 SVGAGI. CDR3 length: 15 amino acids. CDR3 region: CASKMGPAAGNTIYF. The CDR3 DNA follows: TGTGCCAGCAAAATGGGGCCTGCCGCTGGAAACACCATATATTTT.

The CDR3 is CASRLGVSPATF. CDR3 nucleotide sequence: TGTGCCAGCAGACTGGGCGTGTCTCCTGCCACCTTC. The V call is TRBV5-6, the J call TRBJ1-2, with unresolved D. Trimming took 5 bases from V and 13 from J, leaving 18 bases between them. CDR1 and CDR2 (germline): SGHDT, YYEEEE. The CDR3 contains 12 residues.

V and J are TRBV6-5 and TRBJ1-1; D unclear. The CDR3 covers 14 residues. V dropped 2 bases and J dropped 1 base, with 8 bases sitting between them. Germline lookup yields CDR1 MNHEY and CDR2 SVGAGI. The CDR3 reads CASSYMDQNTEAFF. In nucleotides, the CDR3 is TGTGCCAGCAGTTACATGGACCAGAACACTGAAGCTTTCTTT.

This rearrangement joins TRBV18 to TRBJ1-6, with D maybe TRBD1 (5 bases). This CDR3 has 15 amino acids. Trimming removed 2 bases from V and 5 bases from J, with 10 bases in between. Germline V gene sequence: CDR1 KGHSH, CDR2 LQKENI. CDR3 DNA: TGTGCCAGCTCACCAGGGGGGGGACATAATTCACCCCTCCACTTT. It is translated as CASSPGGGHNSPLHF.

The chain combines TRBV9 with TRBJ2-1, with D hard to call. Germline V gene data show CDR1 as SGDLS and CDR2 as YYNGEE. This CDR3 contains 16 residues. Trimming removed 0 bases from V and 1 base from J, with 11 bases in between. The CDR3 here is CASSVGGGQSYNEQFF. CDR3 DNA: TGTGCCAGCAGCGTAGGCGGCGGCCAATCCTACAATGAGCAGTTCTTC.

This clone was recorded only once. J is TRBJ2-5 and V is TRBV5-1, with D uncertain. The CDR3 is 14 amino acids. Between the trimmed V and J ends, which lost 4 bases and 1 base, there was a span of 11 bases. Germline V gene lookup returns CDR1 SGHRS and CDR2 YFSETQ. CDR3 sequence: CASSPDGIQETQYF. The CDR3 DNA follows: TGCGCCAGCAGCCCCGATGGGATCCAAGAGACCCAGTACTTC.

V usage is TRBV7-9 and J usage is TRBJ2-3, with TRBD2 identical over 15 bases. V lost 4 bases and J lost 4; bases outside the gene matches: 6. The CDR3 runs to 17 residues. The germline CDR1 and CDR2 sequences are SEHNR and FQNEAQ (reference sequence). This CDR3 is CASSSWTSGGASDTQYF. The CDR3 nucleotides read TGTGCCAGCAGCTCTTGGACTAGCGGGGGGGCGTCAGATACGCAGTATTTT. Filled out from reference TRBV7-9 and TRBJ2-3, the complete variable domain reads DTGVSQNPRHKITKRGQNVTFRCDPISEHNRLYWYRQTLGQGPEFLTYFQNEAQLEKSRLLSDRFSAERPKGSFSTLEIQRTEQGDSAMYLCASSSWTSGGASDTQYFGPGTRLTVL.

The chain joins TRBV19 to TRBJ1-1, with D maybe TRBD1 (6 bases). The length of the CDR3 is 14 residues. The V end lost 5 bases, the J end lost 4 bases, and 14 bases lay between the germline ends. Germline V gives CDR1 LNHDA, CDR2 SQIVND (reference sequence). CDR3 bases: TGTGCCAGTAGTGACTACAGGGATTTCACTGAAGCTTTCTTT. Residues: CASSDYRDFTEAFF.

The chain is built from TRBV3-1 (or the pseudogene TRBV3-2) and TRBJ2-7; TRBD1 aligns across 9 bases. Germline trimming cut 4 bases from V and 2 bases from J; bases unmatched to any gene: 3. Germline CDR1 and CDR2: LGHDT and YNNKEL (reference sequence). This CDR3 contains 14 residues. CDR3 protein: CASSPGQGTYEQYF. CDR3 nucleotide sequence: TGTGCCAGCAGCCCGGGACAGGGAACCTACGAGCAGTACTTC.

Comment on this clone: Other DNA sequences in the same sample also yield this CDR3. This chain connects TRBV18 to TRBJ2-5; D is unclear. V was clipped by 2 bases and J by 3 bases, with 1 base between them. This CDR3 has 11 residues. The germline gives CDR1 KGHSH, CDR2 LQKENI. The CDR3 reads CASSPKETQYF. The DNA for the CDR3 is TGTGCCAGCTCACCAAAAGAGACCCAGTACTTC.

CDR3 sequence (DNA): TGTGCCAGCAGTTTTGTGGACCGGGGGGCTGACACTGAAGCTTTCTTT. This codes for CASSFVDRGADTEAFF. The rearrangement links TRBV6-2 or TRBV6-3 to TRBJ1-1, with D tentatively TRBD1 (6 bases). This CDR3 is 16 amino acids long. V was shortened by 4 bases and J by 3 bases, with 18 bases between the two germline ends. In germline, CDR1 is MNHEY, CDR2 SVGEGT.

V and J are TRBV5-1 and TRBJ2-5; 8 nucleotides align to TRBD2. J gave up 2 bases and V 3 bases, and 6 bases lay outside the gene matches. CDR3 length equals 15 residues. The V gene's germline CDR1 is SGHRS and CDR2 YFSETQ. CDR3 sequence reads: CASSSTGTSQETQYF. The CDR3 DNA reads TGCGCCAGCAGCTCCACCGGGACTAGTCAAGAGACCCAGTACTTC.

The rearrangement joins TRBV7-9 to TRBJ1-1; 10 nucleotides agree with TRBD1. With 5 bases clipped from V and 0 bases from J, the junction kept 3 bases outside the gene matches. This CDR3 contains 15 residues. Per germline, CDR1 SEHNR and CDR2 FQNEAQ (reference sequence). CDR3 in DNA: TGTGCCAGCAGCCTGGGACAGGGGATGAACACTGAAGCTTTCTTT. Protein sequence: CASSLGQGMNTEAFF.

The chain employs TRBV7-3 and TRBJ2-7; D tentatively reads TRBD1 or TRBD2 (6 bases each). This CDR3 contains 15 residues. From germline, CDR1 is SGHTA and CDR2 FQGTGA. Trimming took 5 bases from V and 0 from J, leaving 14 bases between them. CDR3 residues: CASSVTGGDSYEQYF. The CDR3 DNA is TGTGCCAGCAGCGTCACCGGGGGCGACTCCTACGAGCAGTACTTC.

The chain joins TRBV28 to TRBJ1-1; no definite D call. V shed 3 bases and J shed 3 bases, with 5 bases lying between them. The CDR3 runs 12 residues. Germline CDR1 reads MDHEN; CDR2 reads SYDVKM. The CDR3 loop is CASSFLDTEAFF. The CDR3 nucleotides are TGTGCCAGCAGTTTTTTGGACACTGAAGCTTTCTTT.